The 27 T cell receptor beta chains below were found in one sample sequenced in a study of identical twins. TCRdb re-derived calls from the 5' RACE reads in MiXCR, one entry per CDR3 protein. Among 410,000 or so distinct CDR3 sequences listed, around a sixth were seen once. The sample taken for sequencing was naive T cells sorted from blood. The receptors here all came from a man between 50 and 59 years old in good health.

Ten or more counts support this clonotype. This chain links TRBV20-1 with TRBJ2-5; 7 bases fit TRBD1. CDR3 length equals 18 residues. Germline CDR1 DFQATT, CDR2 SNEGSKA (reference sequence). Losses at the gene ends were 2 bases for V and 4 bases for J; bases not matched to a gene: 19. In DNA form, the CDR3 reads TGCAGTGCTAGACCAAGCTCTGACAGGGCTCGAATTAGAGAGACCCAGTACTTC. Protein sequence: CSARPSSDRARIRETQYF.

This clonotype turned up a few times. The chain combines TRBV9 with TRBJ2-1; the D is unclear. V dropped 2 bases and J dropped 8 bases, with 17 bases sitting between them. The CDR3 length is 15 residues. Germline V gene data show CDR1 as SGDLS and CDR2 as YYNGEE. CDR3 sequence reads: CASSVGHPRADEQFF. The CDR3 nucleotides are TGTGCCAGCAGCGTGGGTCATCCTCGGGCGGATGAGCAGTTCTTC.

In its sample, this clonotype was seen a few times. This rearrangement joins TRBV12-3 or TRBV12-4 to TRBJ2-7; a possible D gene is TRBD2 (6 bases). With 6 bases removed from V and 7 bases from J, the gap between germline ends came to 19 bases. This CDR3 spans 14 amino acids. The DNA for the CDR3 is TGTGCCAGCAGCCCTCGGGTAGCGGCGGGTGAGCAGTACTTC. This encodes CASSPRVAAGEQYF.

This clonotype was seen more than once but under ten times. The CDR3 protein is CASSPGLAEGYYEQYF. CDR3 nucleotide sequence: TGTGCCAGCAGCCCGGGACTAGCGGAGGGATACTACGAGCAGTACTTC. The chain employs TRBV6-2 or TRBV6-3 and TRBJ2-7; 11 bases are a match to TRBD2. The germline CDR1 and CDR2 sequences are MNHEY and SVGEGT. J gave up 3 bases and V 6 bases, and 10 bases lay outside the gene matches. This CDR3 spans 16 amino acids.

In its sample, this clonotype was seen many times. This chain uses TRBV11-2 with TRBJ2-5; no reliable D call. V shed 1 base and J shed 4 bases, with 4 bases lying between them. This CDR3 spans 12 amino acids. Germline CDR1 is SGHAT and CDR2 is FQNNGV. This CDR3 reads CASSLARETQYF. CDR3 DNA sequence: TGTGCCAGCAGCTTAGCCAGAGAGACCCAGTACTTC.

This clonotype was observed at least ten times. The chain carries TRBV20-1 and TRBJ2-7, with D tentatively TRBD1 or TRBD2 (5 bases each). CDR3 size: 15 residues. V lost 1 base and J 4 bases, leaving 17 bases between the germline ends. Germline loops: CDR1 DFQATT, CDR2 SNEGSKA (reference sequence). The CDR3 reads CSARGRGRPGYEQYF. CDR3 coding DNA: TGCAGTGCTAGAGGTAGGGGCCGCCCGGGATACGAGCAGTACTTC.

The chain combines TRBV25-1 with TRBJ1-4, with 7 nucleotides matching TRBD1. The V segment lost 5 bases and the J segment 5 bases; nucleotides outside the gene matches: 8. Germline-derived CDR1 and CDR2 are MGHDK and SYGVNS. The CDR3 is 15 amino acids. This CDR3 is CASSPRGGLNEKLFF. The CDR3 DNA reads TGTGCCAGCAGTCCCAGGGGGGGGCTGAATGAAAAACTGTTTTTT.

This clonotype has at least ten counts. This sequence joins TRBV29-1 and TRBJ2-1; 10 nucleotides align to TRBD2. Trimming removed 0 bases from V and 6 bases from J; junction bases left unmatched: 5. The CDR3 consists of 15 residues. Germline V gives CDR1 SQVTM, CDR2 ANQGSEA. The CDR3 region is CSVEDSLAGANEQFF. CDR3 coding DNA: TGCAGCGTTGAAGATTCCCTAGCGGGAGCCAATGAGCAGTTCTTC.

A few counts support this clonotype. This chain uses TRBV11-2 with TRBJ2-1; 11 bases line up with TRBD2. CDR3 length: 17 amino acids. Germline CDR1 and CDR2: SGHAT and FQNNGV. V shed 1 base, J shed 2 bases, and the junction held 4 bases outside the gene matches. The CDR3 protein is CASSLVLLAGAYNEQFF. DNA of the CDR3: TGTGCCAGCAGCTTAGTTCTACTAGCGGGAGCCTACAATGAGCAGTTCTTC.

This clonotype was detected a few times. CDR3 sequence reads: CASSIGAGSTDTQYF. Here the CDR3 DNA reads TGTGCCAGCAGTATTGGGGCGGGAAGCACAGATACGCAGTATTTT. This chain uses TRBV12-3 or TRBV12-4 with TRBJ2-3, with a possible D match to TRBD2 (6 bases). The V and J ends lost 5 bases and 0 bases respectively, with 12 bases between them. The CDR3 runs to 15 residues.

This clonotype was seen ten or more times. The J gene is TRBJ2-3, the V gene TRBV6-1; 7 positions agree with TRBD2. The V gene end was trimmed by 6 bases and the J gene end by 2 bases; junction bases not matched to a gene: 2. CDR1 and CDR2 (germline): MNHNS, SASEGT. This CDR3 spans 13 amino acids. CDR3 sequence reads: CASRREATDTQYF. The CDR3 nucleotides read TGTGCCAGCAGACGGGAGGCCACAGATACGCAGTATTTT.

This clonotype came up many times. CDR3 sequence (DNA): TGTGCCAGCAGTTTTCCGGGGGGGCGGTTTATAGATACGCAGTATTTT. It is translated as CASSFPGGRFIDTQYF. The chain links TRBV28 to TRBJ2-3; 8 positions agree with TRBD2. Looked up from germline, CDR1 is MDHEN and CDR2 is SYDVKM. Losses at the gene ends were 3 bases for V and 5 bases for J; bases not matched to a gene: 10. This CDR3 is built from 16 residues.

This clonotype was detected only a few times. This chain uses TRBV6-2 or TRBV6-3 with TRBJ1-1; possibly TRBD1 for D (5 bases). Germline CDR1 reads MNHEY; CDR2 reads SVGEGT. The CDR3 runs to 15 residues. V was cut by 6 bases and J by 5 bases, with 19 bases left in between. The CDR3 loop is CASSPRISQGTEAFF. Written as DNA, the CDR3 is TGTGCCAGCAGCCCAAGAATTAGTCAGGGTACTGAAGCTTTCTTT.

This clonotype was recorded a few times. The V gene is TRBV4-1, the J gene TRBJ2-1, with D perhaps given as TRBD1 or TRBD2 (6 bases each). Per germline, CDR1 MGHRA and CDR2 YSYEKL. The CDR3 totals 20 residues. The V end lost 4 bases, the J end lost 0 bases, and 25 bases lay between the germline ends. CDR3 sequence (DNA): TGCGCCAGCAGCCCACAATACGGCGTTTACGGGGGCCCCTCCTACAATGAGCAGTTCTTC. Encoded protein: CASSPQYGVYGGPSYNEQFF.

Only a few counts were recorded for this clonotype. This chain joins TRBV11-2 and TRBJ2-1, with 7 nucleotides matching TRBD1. J was trimmed by 4 bases and V by 4 bases; bases with no gene match: 7. The CDR3 sequence is 15 residues long. The germline V gene encodes CDR1 SGHAT and CDR2 FQNNGV. In nucleotides, the CDR3 is TGTGCCAGCAGCTCGTCGGACAGGAATTACAATGAGCAGTTCTTC. Protein: CASSSSDRNYNEQFF.

The chain is built from TRBV3-1 and TRBJ1-5, with 7 bases fitting TRBD1. CDR3 length equals 16 residues. V trimming: 1 base; J trimming: 0 bases; junction bases outside the gene matches: 3. Looked up from germline, CDR1 is LGHDT and CDR2 is YNNKEL (reference sequence). The CDR3: CASSQGTGRSNQPQHF. The CDR3 DNA sequence: TGTGCCAGCAGCCAAGGGACAGGCCGTAGCAATCAGCCCCAGCATTTT.

V gene TRBV20-1 combines with J gene TRBJ2-1, with 8 bases identical to TRBD1. CDR3 length equals 14 residues. With 5 bases clipped from V and 5 bases from J, the junction kept 8 bases outside the gene matches. CDR1 is DFQATT, CDR2 SNEGSKA, per germline (reference sequence). The CDR3 loop reads CSARTGTGNNEQFF. Written as DNA, the CDR3 is TGCAGTGCTCGAACCGGGACAGGCAACAATGAGCAGTTCTTC.

This clonotype came up many times. One end of the junction is discordant with germline, which a read error may explain. The chain links TRBV4-2 to TRBJ2-5, with 8 bases aligning to TRBD2. CDR1 and CDR2 from the germline V gene are LGHNA and YNFKEQ. The CDR3 runs 12 residues. The CDR3 sequence is CASSRAGEAQYF. CDR3 coding DNA: TGTGCCAGCAGCCGAGCGGGAGAGGCCCAGTACTTC.

The CDR3 DNA reads as TGTGCCAGCAGCTTAGCACCTAACCAGTGGAATGAGCAGTTCTTC. Translating gives CASSLAPNQWNEQFF. The rearrangement uses TRBV7-3 and TRBJ2-1; D ambiguous. CDR1 is SGHTA, CDR2 FQGTGA, per germline. V was cut by 2 bases and J by 7 bases, with 15 bases left in between. This CDR3 has 15 residues.

This clonotype was counted ten times or more. The V and J genes are TRBV20-1 and TRBJ2-1; a weak D match, TRBD1 (5 bases). From germline, CDR1 is DFQATT and CDR2 SNEGSKA (reference sequence). The V gene lost 3 bases and the J gene lost 7 bases, with 10 bases spanning the gap. The CDR3 runs 12 residues. The CDR3 sequence is CSASHRQNEQFF. In DNA, the CDR3 is TGCAGTGCTAGCCACAGGCAGAATGAGCAGTTCTTC.

The chain links TRBV20-1 to TRBJ2-3, with 11 bases identical to TRBD2. V gave up 6 bases and J gave up 2 bases; unmatched junction bases: 4. The length of the CDR3 is 14 residues. Germline loops: CDR1 DFQATT, CDR2 SNEGSKA (reference sequence). CDR3 DNA sequence: TGCAGTGCGAGGGGACTAGCGGACACAGATACGCAGTATTTT. Translating gives CSARGLADTDTQYF.

This clonotype appeared many times. CDR3 DNA: TGCAGTGCTAGAGGACTAGCGGGAGCCTACAATGAGCAGTTCTTC. It translates to CSARGLAGAYNEQFF. The genes are TRBV20-1 and TRBJ2-1; TRBD2 matches 12 bases. The CDR3 is made up of 15 amino acids. Germline CDR1 is DFQATT and CDR2 is SNEGSKA (reference sequence). J lost 2 bases, V lost 1 base, and 0 bases had no gene match.

This clonotype was counted at least ten times. The chain joins TRBV7-2 to TRBJ1-1; D gene ambiguous. V lost 3 bases and J 1 base, leaving 6 bases between the germline ends. CDR3 size: 13 residues. Looked up from germline, CDR1 is SGHTA and CDR2 is FQGNSA. CDR3 bases: TGTGCCAGCAGCTTTTCGCAGAACACTGAAGCTTTCTTT. Its translation: CASSFSQNTEAFF.

The chain recombines TRBV25-1 with TRBJ2-3, with a weak D call TRBD1 (6 bases). The length of the CDR3 is 17 residues. Trimming shortened V by 3 bases and J by 2 bases, and 18 bases separated the two germline ends. Germline V lookup: CDR1 MGHDK, CDR2 SYGVNS. The CDR3: CASSEGPLQGPTDTQYF. The CDR3 DNA reads as TGTGCCAGCAGTGAGGGACCTCTCCAGGGGCCCACAGATACGCAGTATTTT.

This clonotype was counted ten times or more. The chain combines TRBV5-1 with TRBJ2-4; 7 nucleotides match TRBD1. J was trimmed by 8 bases and V by 4 bases; bases with no gene match: 6. The germline gives CDR1 SGHRS, CDR2 YFSETQ. This CDR3 region has 13 residues. The CDR3 DNA reads TGCGCCAGCAGCCCAGGACAGGAGGACATTCAGTACTTC. This gives the protein CASSPGQEDIQYF.

The rearrangement links TRBV4-3 to TRBJ1-4; TRBD1 matches at 8 bases. The ends lost 0 bases at V and 7 bases at J; junction bases unmatched: 1. CDR1 and CDR2 (germline): LGHNA, YSLEER. CDR3 size: 14 residues. CDR3 coding DNA: TGCGCCAGCAGCCAAGAGACAGGGGTTGAAAAACTGTTTTTT. Protein product: CASSQETGVEKLFF.

This clonotype has only a few counts. V usage is TRBV5-5 and J usage is TRBJ2-5; the match to TRBD2 covers 13 bases. The length of the CDR3 is 16 residues. CDR1 and CDR2 from the germline V gene are SGHKS and YYEKEE (reference sequence). V shed 2 bases, J shed 5 bases, and the junction held 6 bases outside the gene matches. The CDR3, as DNA: TGTGCCAGCAGCTTCGGACTAGCGGGAGATCGGGAGACCCAGTACTTC. Translated, it gives CASSFGLAGDRETQYF.